Shown below are 30 T cell receptor beta chains from a single sample sequenced in a study of Ad26.COV2.S vaccination and SARS-CoV-2 variants. TCRdb's copy holds only in-frame clones and misses some; the assay was immunoSEQ multiplex PCR. The repertoire holds more than 300,000 clones, approximately 90% seen once, with approximately 5% in the top ten. Treatment noted: around 19 received Ad26.COV2.S at low or high dose, single or two shots; roughly five received placebo; per-sample allocation not given. Collection of samples fell on day 63 after the first vaccine or placebo injection. Source: peripheral blood, taken in a trial of Ad26.COV2.S vaccine versus placebo. Source of these receptors: a person between 18 and 65 years old who received the Ad26.COV2.S COVID-19 vaccine or a placebo.

This sequence joins TRBV13 and TRBJ2-1; tentatively, D is TRBD1 (6 bases). The germline V gene encodes CDR1 PRHDT and CDR2 FYEKMQ (reference sequence). Trimming removed 5 bases from V and 9 bases from J, with 17 bases in between. This CDR3 has 14 residues. This CDR3 reads CASSALTGQAEQFF. In nucleotides, the CDR3 is TGTGCCAGCAGCGCCCTCACAGGGCAGGCTGAGCAGTTCTTC. Full variable domain (outside the CDR3, taken from reference TRBV13 and TRBJ2-1): AAGVIQSPRHLIKEKRETATLKCYPIPRHDTVYWYQQGPGQDPQFLISFYEKMQSDKGSIPDRFSAQQFSDYHSELNMSSLELGDSALYFCASSALTGQAEQFFGPGTRLTVL.

V is TRBV2 and J is TRBJ1-1, with TRBD1 as a possible D gene (5 bases). The CDR3 totals 16 residues. Germline V lookup: CDR1 SNHLY, CDR2 FYNNEI. V was shortened by 2 bases and J by 0 bases, with 13 bases between the two germline ends. The CDR3 sequence: CASSESGRRLNTEAFF. CDR3 bases: TGTGCCAGCAGTGAATCAGGGAGAAGGTTGAACACTGAAGCTTTCTTT.

The chain employs TRBV15 and TRBJ2-1; D gene unclear. The V and J ends lost 0 bases and 7 bases respectively, with 7 bases between them. This CDR3 region has 13 residues. Germline CDR1 LNHNV, CDR2 YYDKDF (reference sequence). CDR3 in DNA: TGTGCCACCAGCAGAGATGCGGTAAATGAGCAGTTCTTC. Protein product: CATSRDAVNEQFF.

This rearrangement joins TRBV25-1 to TRBJ2-1; unclear D gene. V was cut by 7 bases and J by 6 bases, with 7 bases left in between. Germline V gene data show CDR1 as MGHDK and CDR2 as SYGVNS. The CDR3 length is 11 residues. The CDR3 spells CASKAFNEQFF. CDR3 sequence (DNA): TGTGCCAGCAAAGCCTTCAATGAGCAGTTCTTC.

Points on this clone: The sample has other DNA sequences that encode this CDR3 too. V gene TRBV29-1 combines with J gene TRBJ1-2, with no clear D. CDR1 and CDR2 (germline): SQVTM, ANQGSEA. Trimming cost V 4 bases and J 3 bases, with 9 bases left between them. The CDR3 totals 12 residues. In nucleotides, the CDR3 is TGCAGCGTTGCCGGTGGCGACTATGGCTACACCTTC. Encoded protein: CSVAGGDYGYTF.

This sequence joins TRBV15 and TRBJ1-5, with a possible D match to TRBD1 (5 bases). The ends were cut back, 0 bases at V and 6 bases at J, with 6 bases in the middle. The CDR3 has 13 amino acids. Germline CDR1 LNHNV, CDR2 YYDKDF (reference sequence). The CDR3 DNA sequence: TGTGCCACCAGCAGAGAGAGGGGTCAGCCCCAGCATTTT. Translating gives CATSRERGQPQHF.

The rearrangement joins TRBV4-2 to TRBJ2-1; TRBD1 matches 8 bases. Germline loops: CDR1 LGHNA, CDR2 YNFKEQ. With V trimmed by 2 bases and J by 7 bases, 4 bases remained unmatched. The CDR3 loop spans 14 amino acids. CDR3 DNA: TGTGCCAGCAGCCAAATACAGGGGGTGAATGAGCAGTTCTTC. It encodes CASSQIQGVNEQFF.

The chain employs TRBV29-1 and TRBJ2-1; TRBD2 matches 16 bases. J lost 0 bases, V lost 4 bases, and 6 bases had no gene match. The CDR3 runs 18 residues. Germline loops: CDR1 SQVTM, CDR2 ANQGSEA. CDR3 sequence: CSVVGLAGGGSSYNEQFF. The CDR3 nucleotides are TGCAGCGTTGTGGGACTAGCGGGAGGGGGGAGCTCCTACAATGAGCAGTTCTTC.

CDR3 sequence reads: CASSMDRGADTQYF. The CDR3 DNA reads TGCGCCAGCAGCATGGACAGAGGAGCAGATACGCAGTATTTT. V and J are TRBV5-1 and TRBJ2-3; D perhaps matches TRBD1 (6 bases). Trimming stripped 4 bases from V and 4 bases from J, with 13 bases between. The CDR3 contains 14 residues. CDR1 is SGHRS and CDR2 is YFSETQ in the germline V gene.

The chain joins TRBV11-2 to TRBJ2-7; D is unresolved. CDR1 and CDR2 (germline): SGHAT, FQNNGV. The V and J ends lost 1 base and 2 bases respectively, with 9 bases between them. The CDR3 extends over 14 amino acids. The CDR3 DNA is TGTGCCAGCAGCTTAGGTGTCGGAGCCTACGAGCAGTACTTC. This gives the protein CASSLGVGAYEQYF.

This clone has a single count. J is TRBJ2-3 and V is TRBV5-4, with D perhaps being TRBD1 or TRBD2 (5 bases each). Per the germline V gene, CDR1 is SGHNT and CDR2 is YYREEE (reference sequence). CDR3 length: 14 amino acids. Trimming removed 4 bases from V and 1 base from J, with 10 bases in between. The CDR3 coding sequence is TGTGCCAGCAGCGTGGGGCGGGGCACAGATACGCAGTATTTT. It translates to CASSVGRGTDTQYF.

J is TRBJ2-7 and V is TRBV5-1; 7 nucleotides align to TRBD1. The CDR3 is 13 amino acids. Trimming at V came to 6 bases and at J to 5 bases, leaving 8 bases not matched to a gene. Germline V gene lookup returns CDR1 SGHRS and CDR2 YFSETQ. As DNA, the CDR3 is TGCGCCAGCAAGAGGACAGGCTCTGACGAGCAGTACTTC. As protein: CASKRTGSDEQYF.

The chain is built from TRBV10-3 and TRBJ2-7; TRBD1 matches 11 bases. Germline V CDR1 and CDR2: ENHRY, SYGVKD. The CDR3 contains 16 residues. Trimming took 7 bases from V and 4 from J; bases not matched to a gene: 12. The CDR3 sequence: CAITPDGGQGAYEQYF. CDR3 bases: TGTGCCATCACCCCTGACGGTGGACAGGGGGCTTACGAGCAGTACTTC.

The chain recombines TRBV14 with TRBJ2-7; D may be TRBD2 (6 bases). The germline V gene encodes CDR1 SGHDN and CDR2 FVKESK. V lost 2 bases to trimming and J lost 3 bases, with 11 bases between them. CDR3 size: 14 residues. DNA for the CDR3: TGTGCCAGCAGCCAAAAACGGGAGCGCTACGAGCAGTACTTC. Its translation: CASSQKRERYEQYF.

This clone was picked up one time. The chain recombines TRBV5-6 with TRBJ1-2; D call uncertain. The CDR3 is made up of 13 amino acids. V dropped 2 bases and J dropped 0 bases, with 5 bases sitting between them. Germline CDR1 reads SGHDT; CDR2 reads YYEEEE. The DNA of the CDR3 is TGTGCCAGCAGCTTTCCCGCTAACTATGGCTACACCTTC. Encoded protein: CASSFPANYGYTF.

The chain uses TRBV19 and TRBJ2-7, with 10 bases lining up with TRBD2. V shed 4 bases, J shed 2 bases, and the junction held 2 bases outside the gene matches. The CDR3 totals 14 residues. The germline V gene encodes CDR1 LNHDA and CDR2 SQIVND (reference sequence). CDR3 residues: CASSRTSGTYEQYF. The CDR3 DNA is TGTGCCAGTAGTAGGACTAGCGGTACCTACGAGCAGTACTTC.

The CDR3 bases are TGTGCCAGCAGTGAAAAGAGTTGGGATTTTACCAAAAACATTCAGTACTTC. Its translation: CASSEKSWDFTKNIQYF. The genes are TRBV2 and TRBJ2-4, with D hard to call. Germline-derived CDR1 and CDR2 are SNHLY and FYNNEI. V was shortened by 2 bases and J by 2 bases, with 16 bases between the two germline ends. This CDR3 contains 17 residues.

This chain uses TRBV7-2 with TRBJ1-6, with D hard to call. This CDR3 has 14 residues. Germline V gene lookup returns CDR1 SGHTA and CDR2 FQGNSA. V was trimmed by 1 base and J by 5 bases, leaving 6 bases between them. The CDR3 region is CASSLEGNNSPLHF. In DNA form, the CDR3 reads TGTGCCAGCAGCTTAGAAGGGAATAATTCACCCCTCCACTTT.

The chain recombines TRBV29-1 with TRBJ1-3; TRBD1 might be the D (5 bases). Germline V gives CDR1 SQVTM, CDR2 ANQGSEA. V was pared by 4 bases and J by 2 bases, with 15 bases between. The CDR3 consists of 15 residues. CDR3 DNA sequence: TGCAGCGTTGGTGGGGCGGTGGATACTGGAAACACCATATATTTT. It encodes CSVGGAVDTGNTIYF.

The V call is TRBV5-1, the J call TRBJ1-6; D possibly corresponds to TRBD1 (6 bases). Trimming stripped 3 bases from V and 7 bases from J, with 11 bases between. Germline loops: CDR1 SGHRS, CDR2 YFSETQ. CDR3 length: 14 amino acids. The CDR3 loop reads CASSSTGGNSPLHF. In DNA form, the CDR3 reads TGCGCCAGCAGCTCGACAGGTGGGAATTCACCCCTCCACTTT.

The gene calls are TRBV4-2 and TRBJ2-3; 8 bases match TRBD2. The V segment lost 0 bases and the J segment 7 bases; nucleotides outside the gene matches: 9. The CDR3 runs 16 residues. CDR1 is LGHNA and CDR2 is YNFKEQ in the germline V gene. CDR3: CASSQEAASGWNTQYF. The CDR3 DNA sequence: TGTGCCAGCAGCCAAGAGGCAGCTAGCGGGTGGAATACGCAGTATTTT.

About this clone itself: Other DNA sequences within the sample encode an identical CDR3. The V gene is TRBV9, the J gene TRBJ2-2, with TRBD2 as a possible D gene (6 bases). V shed 0 bases and J shed 2 bases, with 8 bases lying between them. Germline CDR1 and CDR2: SGDLS and YYNGEE. The CDR3 covers 15 residues. The CDR3 sequence is CASSVAGANTGELFF. In DNA, the CDR3 is TGTGCCAGCAGCGTAGCGGGAGCCAACACCGGGGAGCTGTTTTTT. The whole variable domain, filled in from reference TRBV9 and TRBJ2-2, reads DSGVTQTPKHLITATGQRVTLRCSPRSGDLSVYWYQQSLDQGLQFLIQYYNGEERAKGNILERFSAQQFPDLHSELNLSSLELGDSALYFCASSVAGANTGELFFGEGSRLTVL.

The chain has TRBV5-4 and TRBJ2-1; 8 nucleotides match TRBD1. J gave up 5 bases and V 4 bases, and 5 bases lay outside the gene matches. CDR1 SGHNT and CDR2 YYREEE come from the germline V gene (reference sequence). The CDR3 has 14 residues. The CDR3 loop is CASSTGQVNNEQFF. DNA for the CDR3: TGTGCCAGCAGCACGGGACAGGTAAACAATGAGCAGTTCTTC. Combining the CDR3 with reference TRBV5-4 and TRBJ2-1 gives the whole variable domain ETGVTQSPTHLIKTRGQQVTLRCSSQSGHNTVSWYQQALGQGPQFIFQYYREEENGRGNFPPRFSGLQFPNYSSELNVNALELDDSALYLCASSTGQVNNEQFFGPGTRLTVL.

This clone appeared many times. V gene TRBV20-1 combines with J gene TRBJ1-2; D is uncertain. The V gene's germline CDR1 is DFQATT and CDR2 SNEGSKA (reference sequence). V lost 3 bases, J lost 8 bases, and 13 bases lay in between. The CDR3 has 12 amino acids. CDR3 sequence: CSASWQRDGYTF. The CDR3 DNA sequence: TGCAGTGCTAGTTGGCAGAGAGACGGCTACACCTTC.

The chain has TRBV5-6 and TRBJ1-1; TRBD1 agrees at 8 bases. The CDR3 extends over 13 amino acids. The germline CDR1 and CDR2 sequences are SGHDT and YYEEEE. V shed 6 bases, J shed 4 bases, and the junction held 5 bases outside the gene matches. The CDR3 DNA follows: TGTGCCAGCACTGCGACAGGGGTCACTGAAGCTTTCTTT. It specifies CASTATGVTEAFF.

This clone showed up just once. The V and J genes are TRBV19 and TRBJ2-4, with D possibly TRBD1 on 5 matching bases. The CDR3 is 13 amino acids. V was cut by 7 bases and J by 4 bases, with 11 bases left in between. Per the germline V gene, CDR1 is LNHDA and CDR2 is SQIVND (reference sequence). CDR3 sequence reads: CASIGHTKNIQYF. The CDR3 nucleotides read TGTGCCAGTATAGGACATACTAAAAACATTCAGTACTTC.

The chain is built from TRBV20-1 and TRBJ1-6; the match to TRBD1 covers 8 bases. The V segment lost 3 bases and the J segment 4 bases; nucleotides outside the gene matches: 8. This CDR3 spans 16 amino acids. Germline V gene data show CDR1 as DFQATT and CDR2 as SNEGSKA (reference sequence). The CDR3 protein is CSASGGQGHYNSPLHF. CDR3 sequence (DNA): TGCAGTGCTAGTGGTGGACAGGGCCATTATAATTCACCCCTCCACTTT.

The rearrangement uses TRBV27 and TRBJ1-1; D uncertain. The V gene lost 5 bases and the J gene lost 7 bases, with 17 bases spanning the gap. This CDR3 has 14 residues. Per the germline V gene, CDR1 is MNHEY and CDR2 is SMNVEV (reference sequence). CDR3 in amino acids: CASSRRSERLEAFF. The CDR3 bases are TGTGCCAGCAGTCGACGGTCCGAGCGCCTTGAAGCTTTCTTT.

The chain has TRBV19 and TRBJ2-1; D is unresolved. V lost 5 bases to trimming and J lost 0 bases, with 11 bases between them. Germline V gene lookup returns CDR1 LNHDA and CDR2 SQIVND (reference sequence). This CDR3 has 15 residues. Written as DNA, the CDR3 is TGTGCCAGTAGTCGAGCTAGAAGCTCCTACAATGAGCAGTTCTTC. Its translation: CASSRARSSYNEQFF.

The chain carries TRBV5-1 and TRBJ2-2; 10 bases line up with TRBD2. This CDR3 contains 16 residues. Germline V gene lookup returns CDR1 SGHRS and CDR2 YFSETQ. V trimming: 1 base; J trimming: 2 bases; junction bases outside the gene matches: 2. This chain's CDR3 is CASSLPSGSNTGELFF. As DNA, the CDR3 is TGCGCCAGCAGCTTGCCTAGCGGGAGTAACACCGGGGAGCTGTTTTTT. The full variable domain, completed using reference TRBV5-1 and TRBJ2-2, is KAGVTQTPRYLIKTRGQQVTLSCSPISGHRSVSWYQQTPGQGLQFLFEYFSETQRNKGNFPGRFSGRQFSNSRSEMNVSTLELGDSALYLCASSLPSGSNTGELFFGEGSRLTVL.